A selection of T cell receptor beta chains follows, all from one sample in a study of shared clonotypes between healthy human individuals. Clones were read by immunoSEQ multiplex PCR, and TCRdb kept only the in-frame ones, dropping some. Here the sample spans nearly 500,000 clones, around 80% being singletons. The sequenced material came from PBMCs. Receptors were obtained from a woman aged 40 to 55 in good health. Some clones in this sample may be carry-over from other donors' samples. Each CDR3 is given with its conserved first and last residue. D genes are given only for firm matches. Expanded clones get a size class; other rows say once, few or many, or leave the size out.

>TRBJ1-2|TRBD1|TRBV19|NA
TGTGCCAGTAGTAGGACAGGGAACGACTATGGCTACACCTTC
CASSRTGNDYGYTF
>TRBJ1-1|NA|TRBV5-1|NA
TGCGCCAGCAGCTTTTCAGAGAACACTGAAGCTTTCTTT
CASSFSENTEAFF
>TRBJ1-5|NA|TRBV6-1|NA
TGTGCCAGCAGTGAAGCGGGGCAGGCGATTCAGCCCCAGCATTTT
CASSEAGQAIQPQHF
>TRBJ2-7|NA|TRBV7-7|NA
TGTGCCAGCAGCCTCGGGGTGGGCTACGAGCAGTACTTC
CASSLGVGYEQYF
>TRBJ2-7|NA|TRBV5-1|NA
TGCGCCAGCAGCTTGGCCCGAAGCGGGACACCCTCCCGCGAGCAGTACTTC
CASSLARSGTPSREQYF
>TRBJ1-1|TRBD1|TRBV5-1|NA
TGCGCCAGCAGCCTAAGAAAGGACAGGGGACCGAACACTGAAGCTTTCTTT
CASSLRKDRGPNTEAFF
>TRBJ2-7|TRBD2|TRBV6-1|once
TGTGCCAGCACCGGGACTAGCCTCTTCGAGCAGTACTTC
CASTGTSLFEQYF
>TRBJ1-1|NA|TRBV18|NA
TGTGCCAGCTCACCCAACAAGGCTACGGTGAACACTGAAGCTTTCTTT
CASSPNKATVNTEAFF
>TRBJ2-5|NA|TRBV5-1|NA
TGCGCCAGCAGCTTGGCTCCGATACAAGAGACCCAGTACTTC
CASSLAPIQETQYF
>TRBJ2-7|NA|TRBV27|many
TGTGCCAGCAGTTTGGGGGCAGGGCGTCCCTACGAGCAGTACTTC
CASSLGAGRPYEQYF
>TRBJ2-1|TRBD2|TRBV5-6|NA
TGTGCCAGCAGCCTATCTACTAGCGGGAGTTTGTCCTACAATGAGCAGTTCTTC
CASSLSTSGSLSYNEQFF
>TRBJ2-7|TRBD2|TRBV7-2|NA
TGTGCCAGCAGCTTAGTGGGGGCGGGAGGAGCCTACGAGCAGTACTTC
CASSLVGAGGAYEQYF
>TRBJ1-5|TRBD1|TRBV18|few
TGTGCCAGCTCACCGACAGGGGGAGGCAATCAGCCCCAGCATTTT
CASSPTGGGNQPQHF
>TRBJ2-1|TRBD2|TRBV7-3|NA
TGTGCCAGCAGCCGGACTAGCGGAGACTACAATGAGCAGTTCTTC
CASSRTSGDYNEQFF
>TRBJ2-7|TRBD2|TRBV18|NA
TGTGCCAGCTCTCCCCAGTCTAGCGGCTCCTACGAGCAGTACTTC
CASSPQSSGSYEQYF
>TRBJ2-5|NA|TRBV15|NA
TGTGCCACCAGCCAGGGCCTCCAAGAGACCCAGTACTTC
CATSQGLQETQYF
>TRBJ2-3|TRBD2|TRBV7-2|NA
TGTGCCAGCAGTTTAGGACTAGCGGGTTCAGATACGCAGTATTTT
CASSLGLAGSDTQYF
>TRBJ2-7|NA|TRBV5-4|NA
TGTGCCAGCAGCCTTGAGCTGGGGACGTCCCCCTACGAGCAGTACTTC
CASSLELGTSPYEQYF
>TRBJ2-3|NA|TRBV28|once
TGTGCCAGCAGTTTGGTCGGATTTAGCACAGATACGCAGTATTTT
CASSLVGFSTDTQYF
>TRBJ2-6|NA|TRBV18|NA
TGTGCCAGCTCACCCGATGGGGCCAACGTCCTGACTTTC
CASSPDGANVLTF
>TRBJ1-1|NA|TRBV18|NA
TGTGCCAGCTCACCACCGAACACGGACACTGAAGCTTTCTTT
CASSPPNTDTEAFF
>TRBJ2-1|TRBD2|TRBV15|NA
TGTGCCACCAGCCTAGCGGGAGGGGGGCGCAATGAGCAGTTCTTC
CATSLAGGGRNEQFF
>TRBJ2-7|TRBD1|TRBV2|NA
TGTGCCAGCACCAACCGGGACAGGATCTACGAGCAGTACTTC
CASTNRDRIYEQYF
>TRBJ2-7|TRBD1|TRBV28|NA
TGTGCCAGCAGAGGGGGCAGGACCCGTTACGAGCAGTACTTC
CASRGGRTRYEQYF